The clone carrying this TCR beta chain was found once. These data belong to a study of blood T cell repertoires in COVID-19. Overall study: From the United States, Italy and Spain came samples of acute and convalescent COVID-19. From T cells, B-cell-depleted T cells, or PBMCs came the material, which was cDNA or gDNA.

Per the original data handling: Amplification of reference gene primers was used by the study to estimate nucleated cell counts. The repertoire was sequenced with immunoSEQ multiplex PCR; TCRdb's copy has only in-frame clones and lacks some. The D gene and trimming were derived from the DNA, and the V and J assignments and clone size from that table. The repertoire holds roughly 150,000 clones, with 84% as singletons. The germline CDR1 and CDR2 sequences are SGDLS and YYNGEE. The CDR3 is made up of 14 amino acids. Trimming cost V 3 bases and J 2 bases; bases outside gene matches: 0. J is TRBJ1-4 and V is TRBV9; 8 positions match TRBD1. The sequence derives from a human donor in a cohort sampled during active COVID-19. Sequencing used peripheral blood. The CDR3 reads CASSGQGTNEKLFF. CDR3 nucleotides: TGTGCCAGCAGCGGACAGGGGACTAATGAAAAACTGTTTTTT.